Listed below are T cell receptor beta chains from one sample, sequenced in a study of T-cell memory formation after mild COVID-19. Each CDR3 protein gets one entry after TCRdb re-called the 5' RACE reads with MiXCR. The table shows 250,000 to 300,000 distinct CDR3 sequences, with 15% to 20% occurring only once. Specimen: PBMCs or a T cell subset sorted from them (not recorded which). The receptors come from a man aged 18 to 29 who had mild COVID-19 (a few samples of this study predate the infection). Cell type and time point are not known. Each CDR3 is given with its conserved first and last residue. A D gene is named only where the DNA matches it firmly. Expanded clones are given a class, and other clones once, few, many or no size at all.

V gene: TRBV5-1
J gene: TRBJ1-2
D gene: NA
clone size: few
CDR3 DNA: TGCGCCAGCAGCTTGGCCGGACACGGCTACACCTTC
CDR3 protein: CASSLAGHGYTF

V gene: TRBV12-3/TRBV12-4
J gene: TRBJ2-1
D gene: TRBD1
clone size: few
CDR3 DNA: TGTGCCAGCAGCCCGACAGGGGAATTGGGGTACAATGAGCAGTTCTTC
CDR3 protein: CASSPTGELGYNEQFF

V gene: TRBV7-3
J gene: TRBJ2-1
D gene: TRBD2
clone size: NA
CDR3 DNA: TGTGCCAGCAGTAGCGGGGGCTGGGAGCAGTTCTTC
CDR3 protein: CASSSGGWEQFF

V gene: TRBV12-3/TRBV12-4
J gene: TRBJ1-2
D gene: NA
clone size: few
CDR3 DNA: TGTGCCAGCAGTCCGCGGACTTCTGGCTACACCTTC
CDR3 protein: CASSPRTSGYTF

V gene: TRBV15
J gene: TRBJ1-5
D gene: NA
clone size: few
CDR3 DNA: TGTGCCACCAGCAGAGATAAAGGCCCAAATCAGCCCCAGCATTTT
CDR3 protein: CATSRDKGPNQPQHF

V gene: TRBV7-9
J gene: TRBJ2-3
D gene: NA
clone size: few
CDR3 DNA: TGTGCCAGCAGCTTAGGGAGCGAGGGGCCAGATACGCAGTATTTT
CDR3 protein: CASSLGSEGPDTQYF

V gene: TRBV5-1
J gene: TRBJ2-5
D gene: NA
clone size: NA
CDR3 DNA: TGCGCCAGCGCTCGGGAGGGGGCCGAGACCCAGTACTTC
CDR3 protein: CASAREGAETQYF

V gene: TRBV2
J gene: TRBJ1-1
D gene: NA
clone size: NA
CDR3 DNA: TGTGCCAGCAGTCCCGCGGGTTTCACTGAAGCTTTCTTT
CDR3 protein: CASSPAGFTEAFF

V gene: TRBV6-6
J gene: TRBJ1-5
D gene: NA
clone size: NA
CDR3 DNA: TGTGCCAGCACTAACAGGGTAGTTAGTCAGCCCCAGCATTTT
CDR3 protein: CASTNRVVSQPQHF

V gene: TRBV4-1
J gene: TRBJ2-3
D gene: TRBD2
clone size: NA
CDR3 DNA: TGCGCCAGCAGCTGGAGCGGGGGGGACACAGATACGCAGTATTTT
CDR3 protein: CASSWSGGDTDTQYF

V gene: TRBV6-5
J gene: TRBJ1-4
D gene: NA
clone size: few
CDR3 DNA: TGTGCCAGCAGTCGCTTGACAGGCTCCAATGAAAAACTGTTTTTT
CDR3 protein: CASSRLTGSNEKLFF

V gene: TRBV11-2
J gene: TRBJ2-2
D gene: NA
clone size: NA
CDR3 DNA: TGTGCCAGCAGCTTTCGTCCGGGGGCCACCGGGGAGCTGTTTTTT
CDR3 protein: CASSFRPGATGELFF

V gene: TRBV7-9
J gene: TRBJ2-1
D gene: TRBD2
clone size: NA
CDR3 DNA: TGTGCCAGCAGCGCCCGACTAGCGTCTGAGCAGTTCTTC
CDR3 protein: CASSARLASEQFF

V gene: TRBV4-2
J gene: TRBJ1-2
D gene: TRBD1
clone size: many
CDR3 DNA: TGTGCCAGCAGCACGGACAGGGGCGGCTACACCTTC
CDR3 protein: CASSTDRGGYTF

V gene: TRBV6-5
J gene: TRBJ1-6
D gene: NA
clone size: few
CDR3 DNA: TGTGCCAGCAGCGATACAGTAGCCCACTCACCCCTCCACTTT
CDR3 protein: CASSDTVAHSPLHF

V gene: TRBV20-1
J gene: TRBJ2-3
D gene: TRBD2
clone size: NA
CDR3 DNA: TGCAGTGCCAGGGCTAGCGGGGGCCGGGGCACAGATACGCAGTATTTT
CDR3 protein: CSARASGGRGTDTQYF

V gene: TRBV5-1
J gene: TRBJ1-1
D gene: TRBD1
clone size: few
CDR3 DNA: TGCGCCAGCAGCTTGGACAGGGGAGGCACTGAAGCTTTCTTT
CDR3 protein: CASSLDRGGTEAFF

V gene: TRBV6-6
J gene: TRBJ2-3
D gene: TRBD1
clone size: few
CDR3 DNA: TGTGCCAGCAGTTTACAGGGGTGGGATACGCAGTATTTT
CDR3 protein: CASSLQGWDTQYF

V gene: TRBV4-1
J gene: TRBJ1-6
D gene: NA
clone size: NA
CDR3 DNA: TGCGCCAGCAGCCAAGTCCTGAAAGTATATAATTCACCCCTCCACTTT
CDR3 protein: CASSQVLKVYNSPLHF

V gene: TRBV6-5
J gene: TRBJ2-7
D gene: TRBD1
clone size: few
CDR3 DNA: TGTGCCAGCAGAGACGGGACAGGCTTCGGCGAGCAGTACTTC
CDR3 protein: CASRDGTGFGEQYF

V gene: TRBV7-9
J gene: TRBJ2-7
D gene: TRBD1
clone size: once
CDR3 DNA: TGTGCCAGCAGCTTAAACGGACAGGGGCACGACGAGCAGTACTTC
CDR3 protein: CASSLNGQGHDEQYF

V gene: TRBV7-9
J gene: TRBJ2-1
D gene: TRBD1
clone size: NA
CDR3 DNA: TGTGCCAGCAGCCTCCCACAGGGGGCCGTCAATGAGCAGTTCTTC
CDR3 protein: CASSLPQGAVNEQFF

V gene: TRBV7-3
J gene: TRBJ2-3
D gene: TRBD2
clone size: once
CDR3 DNA: TGTGCCAGCAGCTTAATAGGGCCGGGACTAGCGGGAGTACGAAGCACAGATACGCAGTATTTT
CDR3 protein: CASSLIGPGLAGVRSTDTQYF

V gene: TRBV4-2
J gene: TRBJ2-1
D gene: TRBD1
clone size: NA
CDR3 DNA: TGTGCCAGCAGCCAGCCAGGACAGGGGGATGAGCAGTTCTTC
CDR3 protein: CASSQPGQGDEQFF

V gene: TRBV5-1
J gene: TRBJ1-6
D gene: TRBD1
clone size: few
CDR3 DNA: TGCGCCAGCAGCTTGAGGACAGGGGGCACTGGGTCACCCCTCCACTTT
CDR3 protein: CASSLRTGGTGSPLHF

V gene: TRBV24-1
J gene: TRBJ2-2
D gene: TRBD2
clone size: NA
CDR3 DNA: TGTGCCACCAGCGCAGTAGCGGGCACCGGGGAGCTGTTTTTT
CDR3 protein: CATSAVAGTGELFF

V gene: TRBV7-6
J gene: TRBJ2-7
D gene: NA
clone size: NA
CDR3 DNA: TGTGCCAGCAGCTCTGACCCGTCCTACGAGCAGTACTTC
CDR3 protein: CASSSDPSYEQYF

V gene: TRBV20-1
J gene: TRBJ2-6
D gene: NA
clone size: NA
CDR3 DNA: TGCAGTGCTAGAGATCTAGGGGATGGGGCCAACGTCCTGACTTTC
CDR3 protein: CSARDLGDGANVLTF

V gene: TRBV4-2
J gene: TRBJ2-1
D gene: TRBD2
clone size: NA
CDR3 DNA: TGTGCCAGCAGCCAACCTAGCGGGGGGGACAATGAGCAGTTCTTC
CDR3 protein: CASSQPSGGDNEQFF

V gene: TRBV7-9
J gene: TRBJ1-3
D gene: NA
clone size: few
CDR3 DNA: TGTGCCAGCAGCCAGACAGTACTCTCTGGAAACACCATATATTTT
CDR3 protein: CASSQTVLSGNTIYF

V gene: TRBV4-3
J gene: TRBJ2-2
D gene: NA
clone size: NA
CDR3 DNA: TGCGCCAGCAGCCGCAGATCTTCCGCGAACACCGGGGAGCTGTTTTTT
CDR3 protein: CASSRRSSANTGELFF

V gene: TRBV18
J gene: TRBJ1-5
D gene: NA
clone size: few
CDR3 DNA: TGTGCCAGCTCACCAGAAGCGAGAAAGGAGCCCCAGCATTTT
CDR3 protein: CASSPEARKEPQHF

V gene: TRBV10-3
J gene: TRBJ1-2
D gene: NA
clone size: few
CDR3 DNA: TGTGCCATCAGTGACGGATACTATGGCTACACCTTC
CDR3 protein: CAISDGYYGYTF

V gene: TRBV5-4
J gene: TRBJ2-5
D gene: NA
clone size: few
CDR3 DNA: TGTGCCAGCAGCTTGGATGCGCAGGAGACCCAGTACTTC
CDR3 protein: CASSLDAQETQYF

V gene: TRBV12-3/TRBV12-4
J gene: TRBJ2-7
D gene: NA
clone size: many
CDR3 DNA: TGTGCCAGCAGTCTGCTAGCGCTCGAGCAGTACTTC
CDR3 protein: CASSLLALEQYF

V gene: TRBV29-1
J gene: TRBJ2-2
D gene: NA
clone size: few
CDR3 DNA: TGCAGCGTTGAAGGCAGGCTAAACACCGGGGAGCTGTTTTTT
CDR3 protein: CSVEGRLNTGELFF

V gene: TRBV10-3
J gene: TRBJ2-2
D gene: TRBD2
clone size: few
CDR3 DNA: TGTGCCATCAGCCCTAGCGGGGGAGTAGGCACCGGGGAGCTGTTTTTT
CDR3 protein: CAISPSGGVGTGELFF

V gene: TRBV29-1
J gene: TRBJ2-5
D gene: NA
clone size: NA
CDR3 DNA: TGCAGCGTTTATCATATCGGGATGGAGACCCAGTACTTC
CDR3 protein: CSVYHIGMETQYF

V gene: TRBV7-6
J gene: TRBJ2-1
D gene: TRBD2
clone size: NA
CDR3 DNA: TGTGCCAGCAGCGCCTCCAGCGGGGTTGGAGGTGAGCAGTTCTTC
CDR3 protein: CASSASSGVGGEQFF

V gene: TRBV14
J gene: TRBJ1-1
D gene: NA
clone size: NA
CDR3 DNA: TGTGCCAGCAGCCATAGAGGACAAGAAGCTTTCTTT
CDR3 protein: CASSHRGQEAFF

V gene: TRBV12-3/TRBV12-4
J gene: TRBJ2-5
D gene: TRBD1
clone size: NA
CDR3 DNA: TGTGCCAGCAGAGGACAGGGGGGACAAGAGACCCAGTACTTC
CDR3 protein: CASRGQGGQETQYF

V gene: TRBV7-6
J gene: TRBJ1-2
D gene: NA
clone size: few
CDR3 DNA: TGTGCCAGCAGCTTAATTGACTCTAACTATGGCTACACCTTC
CDR3 protein: CASSLIDSNYGYTF

V gene: TRBV9
J gene: TRBJ1-2
D gene: TRBD1
clone size: NA
CDR3 DNA: TGTGCCAGCAGCCCAAGGGGGACAGGGTATGGCTACACCTTC
CDR3 protein: CASSPRGTGYGYTF

V gene: TRBV28
J gene: TRBJ2-3
D gene: NA
clone size: NA
CDR3 DNA: TGTGCCAGCAGTTGGTCGGGGGATACGCAGTATTTT
CDR3 protein: CASSWSGDTQYF

V gene: TRBV7-2
J gene: TRBJ1-1
D gene: TRBD1
clone size: few
CDR3 DNA: TGTGCCAGCAGCCCCCCGGGACAGGGTGAGGCTTTCTTT
CDR3 protein: CASSPPGQGEAFF

V gene: TRBV19
J gene: TRBJ1-1
D gene: NA
clone size: NA
CDR3 DNA: TGTGCCAGTAGAAGGGCAGTCATGAACACTGAAGCTTTCTTT
CDR3 protein: CASRRAVMNTEAFF

V gene: TRBV19
J gene: TRBJ1-6
D gene: NA
clone size: NA
CDR3 DNA: TGTGCCAGTAGTACCACAGCTTTTAATTCACCCCTCCACTTT
CDR3 protein: CASSTTAFNSPLHF

V gene: TRBV5-1
J gene: TRBJ1-1
D gene: TRBD1
clone size: few
CDR3 DNA: TGCGCCAGCAGCATCCCAGGGGGAACTGAAGCTTTCTTT
CDR3 protein: CASSIPGGTEAFF

V gene: TRBV18
J gene: TRBJ1-6
D gene: TRBD1
clone size: few
CDR3 DNA: TGTGCCAGCTCACCACGAGTGGCGGGACAGTTATCACCCCTCCACTTT
CDR3 protein: CASSPRVAGQLSPLHF

V gene: TRBV11-1
J gene: TRBJ2-7
D gene: TRBD1
clone size: few
CDR3 DNA: TGTGCCAGCACCGACGCCGGAAGGGGGCTATCCTACGAGCAGTACTTC
CDR3 protein: CASTDAGRGLSYEQYF